A selection of T cell receptor beta chains follows, all from one sample in a study of cytomegalovirus exposure and HLA in healthy donors. The table came from immunoSEQ multiplex PCR; TCRdb's copy has only in-frame clones and leaves some out. The sample has about 140,000 clones, around 81% seen once; the top ten hold 2.8%. The sequencing input was PBMCs. Source of these receptors: a male donor in good health and CMV-seronegative. Each CDR3 is given with its conserved first and last residue. Fields, in order: clone size, V gene, D gene, CDR3 length, J gene, CDR3 DNA, CDR3 protein. A D gene is named only where the DNA matches it firmly. Some rows mark clone size as missing; the rest say once, few, many or name a class of expanded clone.

once,TRBV5-4,-,15,TRBJ2-3,TGTGCCAGCAGACGGGACCTCTCCCGGGAGAATACGCAGTATTTT,CASRRDLSRENTQYF
-,TRBV25-1,-,12,TRBJ1-1,TGTGCCAGCACACTAGACGGAAATGAAGCTTTCTTT,CASTLDGNEAFF
-,TRBV25-1,TRBD1,15,TRBJ1-4,TGTGCCAGCACCCCAGCACAGGGGGCCGGGGAAAAACTGTTTTTT,CASTPAQGAGEKLFF
few,TRBV10-2,-,12,TRBJ2-1,TGCGCCAGCAGTGAGCAGGGGAGTGAGCAGTTCTTC,CASSEQGSEQFF
-,TRBV4-1,TRBD2,16,TRBJ2-1,TGCGCCAGCAGCCAAGATGAGACTAGCGGTTACAATGAGCAGTTCTTC,CASSQDETSGYNEQFF
-,TRBV27,-,14,TRBJ1-2,TGTGCCAGCAGTTTAACAGGGACGAACTATGGCTACACCTTC,CASSLTGTNYGYTF
-,TRBV18,-,20,TRBJ2-5,TGTGCCAGCTCACCACGAAAGGCAGGGGCTCTTCCTGGGTACCAAGAGACCCAGTACTTC,CASSPRKAGALPGYQETQYF
-,TRBV2,TRBD1,13,TRBJ1-2,TGTGCCAGCAGCGAAGGACAGGGCTATGGCTACACCTTC,CASSEGQGYGYTF
-,TRBV29-1,-,15,TRBJ2-7,TGCAGCGCAGGACTACACAATTCTAAGGGACACGAGCAGTACTTC,CSAGLHNSKGHEQYF
few,TRBV14,-,12,TRBJ2-3,TGTGCCAGCAGCACTCGGGGTGATACGCAGTATTTT,CASSTRGDTQYF
few,TRBV7-3,-,13,TRBJ1-2,TGTGCCAGCAGCTTAGCCAGTAACTATGGCTACACCTTC,CASSLASNYGYTF
-,TRBV7-3,TRBD1,17,TRBJ2-2,TGTGCCAGCAGCTCTGACAGGGACAGGGGTTCCACCGGGGAGCTGTTTTTT,CASSSDRDRGSTGELFF
-,TRBV30,-,14,TRBJ2-7,TGTGCCTGGAGAGGGGGGGGCTGGACCTACGAGCAGTACTTC,CAWRGGGWTYEQYF
-,TRBV7-3,TRBD1,18,TRBJ1-1,TGTGCCAGCAGCGACCGATCGGACAGGGGGCACGCTGGCACTGAAGCTTTCTTT,CASSDRSDRGHAGTEAFF
-,TRBV5-1,TRBD2,14,TRBJ2-7,TGCGCCAGCAGCTTTAGCGGGAGTGCCTACGAGCAGTACTTC,CASSFSGSAYEQYF
once,TRBV6-1,-,15,TRBJ1-2,TGTGCCAGCAGTGAAGAGTTGGGGGGGGCGCAGGGCTACACCTTC,CASSEELGGAQGYTF